Listed below are T cell receptor beta chains from one sample, sequenced in a study of T-cell reconstitution after alpha-beta-depleted transplantation in children. Each CDR3 protein is one row after TCRdb ran MiXCR on the PCR reads. The table includes about a million distinct CDR3 sequences, 25% to 35% detected once. Specimen: PBMCs, mostly from graft donor cells, collected 360 days after TCRalphabeta/CD19-depleted stem cell transplant. The origin of the receptors is a boy less than two years old who had a stem cell transplant for SCID, so the T cells may come from the graft donor. Both conserved end residues are part of each CDR3. A D gene is named only where the DNA matches it firmly. Only some rows state a clone size, as once, few, many or a class for expanded clones.

TRBD1	TRBJ2-7	TRBV20-1	.	CSAARGTGGYEQYF	TGCAGTGCTGCCCGCGGGACAGGGGGGTACGAGCAGTACTTC
TRBD1	TRBJ1-1	TRBV9	.	CASSAEGQGVAFF	TGTGCCAGCAGCGCCGAGGGACAGGGGGTAGCTTTCTTT
.	TRBJ2-7	TRBV29-1	few	CSVAPQGNMRTYEQYF	TGCAGCGTTGCCCCACAGGGAAATATGAGGACCTACGAGCAGTACTTC
.	TRBJ2-5	TRBV7-2	.	CASSLRRPETQYF	TGTGCCAGCAGCTTGCGTCGCCCTGAGACCCAGTACTTC
TRBD2	TRBJ2-7	TRBV28	.	CASSFPRGLAGGIEQYF	TGTGCCAGCAGTTTCCCCAGAGGGCTAGCGGGGGGGATCGAGCAGTACTTC
.	TRBJ1-6	TRBV10-3	.	CAISDSGWQGNTSPLHF	TGTGCCATCAGTGACAGTGGGTGGCAGGGGAATACTTCACCCCTCCACTTT
.	TRBJ2-3	TRBV12-3/TRBV12-4	.	CAISDQDGQASTDTQYF	TGTGCCATCAGTGACCAGGACGGGCAGGCGAGCACAGATACGCAGTATTTT
TRBD2	TRBJ2-1	TRBV20-1	.	CSARLTSGGRGNEQFF	TGCAGTGCTAGACTTACTAGCGGGGGTCGAGGGAATGAGCAGTTCTTC
TRBD1	TRBJ2-2	TRBV29-1	.	CSAVGQGLAGELFF	TGCAGCGCCGTAGGACAGGGTCTTGCCGGGGAGCTGTTTTTT
.	TRBJ2-7	TRBV5-6	few	CASSFPLSRDTGYEQYF	TGTGCCAGCAGTTTTCCCCTCAGCCGGGACACAGGCTACGAGCAGTACTTC
.	TRBJ1-2	TRBV6-1	.	CASSTGGPDYGYTF	TGTGCCAGCAGCACGGGAGGGCCCGACTATGGCTACACCTTC
.	TRBJ2-3	TRBV11-2	many	CASSLVAVTDTQYF	TGTGCCAGCAGCTTAGTTGCCGTCACAGATACGCAGTATTTT
.	TRBJ2-1	TRBV10-3	few	CAISGSFEQFF	TGTGCCATCAGCGGCTCGTTTGAGCAGTTCTTC
TRBD2	TRBJ2-3	TRBV2	.	CASSEASGGDTDTQYF	TGTGCCAGCAGTGAAGCAAGCGGGGGGGACACAGATACGCAGTATTTT
.	TRBJ1-3	TRBV20-1	few	CSARSDRYQGTRSGNTIYF	TGCAGTGCTAGATCCGACAGGTACCAGGGAACTCGTTCTGGAAACACCATATATTTT
.	TRBJ1-6	TRBV4-1	.	CASSPRDGDNSPLHF	TGCGCCAGCAGCCCCCGCGACGGGGATAATTCACCCCTCCACTTT
.	TRBJ2-1	TRBV2	.	CASLLFRPRYNEQFF	TGTGCCAGCTTACTTTTCCGACCGCGGTACAATGAGCAGTTCTTC
TRBD2	TRBJ2-1	TRBV12-3/TRBV12-4	.	CASSLEGGGRYNEQFF	TGTGCCAGCAGTTTAGAGGGCGGGGGTCGGTACAATGAGCAGTTCTTC
.	TRBJ2-1	TRBV29-1	.	CSVGSGSRQFF	TGCAGCGTTGGCTCGGGGTCTAGGCAGTTCTTC
.	TRBJ2-3	TRBV12-3/TRBV12-4	.	CASTLLRGGLSTDTQYF	TGTGCCAGCACCCTATTGCGCGGGGGCCTAAGCACAGATACGCAGTATTTT
.	TRBJ1-1	TRBV5-1	.	CASSWTPHTEAFF	TGCGCCAGCAGCTGGACACCTCACACTGAAGCTTTCTTT
.	TRBJ1-1	TRBV6-5	.	CASISVRGQAFF	TGTGCCAGCATTTCCGTCAGGGGTCAAGCTTTCTTT
.	TRBJ2-7	TRBV2	few	CASKTGRTSYEQYF	TGTGCCAGCAAGACAGGCCGTACGTCCTACGAGCAGTACTTC
.	TRBJ1-2	TRBV12-3/TRBV12-4	once	CASSLRAVNYGYTF	TGTGCCAGCAGTTTACGGGCCGTGAACTATGGCTACACCTTC
.	TRBJ1-1	TRBV5-1	.	CASSWASGETEAFF	TGCGCCAGCAGCTGGGCTTCAGGGGAGACTGAAGCTTTCTTT
.	TRBJ2-5	TRBV4-3	once	CASSQDMLAETQYF	TGCGCCAGCAGCCAAGATATGTTGGCGGAGACCCAGTACTTC
TRBD1	TRBJ2-3	TRBV6-5	few	CASSYGQGARADTQYF	TGTGCCAGCAGTTACGGCCAGGGGGCGAGGGCAGATACGCAGTATTTT
TRBD2	TRBJ2-5	TRBV29-1	few	CSGRTSGGTPNF	TGCAGCGGGAGGACTAGCGGGGGCACCCCGAACTTC
.	TRBJ2-7	TRBV20-1	many	CSASGEQTLYEQYF	TGCAGTGCTAGCGGGGAACAGACTCTCTACGAGCAGTACTTC
TRBD1	TRBJ1-6	TRBV4-2	few	CASSQGQGASSYNSPLHF	TGTGCCAGCAGCCAAGGGCAGGGGGCAAGCTCCTATAATTCACCCCTCCACTTT
TRBD1	TRBJ1-4	TRBV25-1	few	CASSEGGTGLEKLFF	TGTGCCAGCAGTGAAGGCGGGACAGGCCTGGAAAAACTGTTTTTT
.	TRBJ2-7	TRBV5-1	many	CASSITGTGYEQYF	TGCGCCAGCAGCATTACCGGGACGGGCTACGAGCAGTACTTC
.	TRBJ1-6	TRBV12-3/TRBV12-4	.	CASSIRPNSPLHF	TGTGCCAGCAGCATACGGCCCAATTCACCCCTCCACTTT
TRBD1	TRBJ2-1	TRBV29-1	few	CSVETRFGRGRGNEQFF	TGCAGCGTTGAAACCCGCTTTGGTAGGGGGCGCGGCAATGAGCAGTTCTTC
.	TRBJ2-7	TRBV6-1	few	CASRPSPSGTLSSEQYF	TGTGCCAGCAGGCCCTCGCCCAGCGGGACATTATCGTCAGAGCAGTACTTC
TRBD1	TRBJ2-7	TRBV12-3/TRBV12-4	.	CASSEGTGREQYF	TGTGCCAGCAGCGAGGGGACAGGCCGCGAGCAGTACTTC
.	TRBJ1-1	TRBV18	few	CASSPSRGVEGMNTEAFF	TGTGCCAGCTCCCCTTCGCGGGGGGTGGAAGGCATGAACACTGAAGCTTTCTTT
.	TRBJ2-1	TRBV12-3/TRBV12-4	few	CASSLHGGLANEQFF	TGTGCCAGCAGTTTGCACGGGGGGCTTGCTAATGAGCAGTTCTTC
.	TRBJ1-1	TRBV5-1	.	CASSLPKAGENTEAFF	TGCGCCAGCAGCTTGCCCAAGGCAGGGGAGAACACTGAAGCTTTCTTT
.	TRBJ2-3	TRBV9	.	CASSVSVNTDTQYF	TGTGCCAGCAGCGTATCGGTAAACACAGATACGCAGTATTTT
.	TRBJ2-2	TRBV4-1	once	CASSGLVGTGELFF	TGCGCCAGCAGTGGGCTCGTAGGCACCGGGGAGCTGTTTTTT
.	TRBJ2-5	TRBV11-2	few	CASTLRGSGQETQYF	TGTGCCAGCACCCTTAGAGGCAGCGGGCAAGAGACCCAGTACTTC
.	TRBJ1-2	TRBV5-1	.	CASSFTLFDYGYTF	TGCGCCAGCAGCTTCACCTTATTTGACTATGGCTACACCTTC
.	TRBJ1-6	TRBV20-1	.	CSARGGVSPLHF	TGCAGTGCTAGAGGAGGGGTTTCACCCCTCCACTTT
.	TRBJ1-5	TRBV20-1	few	CSAHPTASNQPQHF	TGCAGTGCTCACCCGACAGCGAGCAATCAGCCCCAGCATTTT
.	TRBJ2-1	TRBV7-6	.	CASSHPMVLPNEQFF	TGTGCCAGCAGTCACCCGATGGTGCTTCCCAATGAGCAGTTCTTC
TRBD1	TRBJ1-2	TRBV4-2	few	CASSQDGDRGYGYTF	TGTGCCAGCAGCCAAGATGGGGACAGGGGCTATGGCTACACCTTC
TRBD2	TRBJ2-1	TRBV4-2	few	CASSQGLAGATTEEQFF	TGTGCCAGCAGCCAAGGACTAGCGGGGGCCACTACAGAGGAGCAGTTCTTC
TRBD2	TRBJ2-1	TRBV7-8	.	CASSLTRGGGYNEQFF	TGTGCCAGCAGCTTGACCCGGGGGGGCGGCTACAATGAGCAGTTCTTC
.	TRBJ2-7	TRBV7-9	.	CASSQMSGTPGYEQYF	TGTGCCAGCAGCCAGATGTCCGGGACCCCCGGCTACGAGCAGTACTTC
TRBD2	TRBJ2-3	TRBV20-1	.	CSASLPVAGGPPDTQYF	TGCAGTGCGTCCCTCCCTGTAGCGGGGGGGCCCCCAGATACGCAGTATTTT
TRBD1	TRBJ2-3	TRBV7-6	.	CASSLEGDRGTDTQYF	TGTGCCAGCAGCCTAGAGGGGGACAGAGGTACAGATACGCAGTATTTT
TRBD1	TRBJ2-3	TRBV5-1	.	CASSLFGTGARNTQYF	TGCGCCAGCAGCTTGTTTGGGACAGGGGCTAGGAATACGCAGTATTTT
.	TRBJ2-7	TRBV4-1	.	CASSLSRRYSYEQYF	TGCGCCAGCAGCCTCTCAAGGCGTTACTCCTACGAGCAGTACTTC
.	TRBJ2-1	TRBV2	.	CASSVYEQFF	TGTGCCAGCAGTGTTTATGAGCAGTTCTTC
TRBD2	TRBJ2-7	TRBV29-1	few	CSVGSGTSGYEQYF	TGCAGCGTTGGATCTGGGACTAGCGGCTACGAGCAGTACTTC
.	TRBJ2-7	TRBV27	few	CASSLGSIYEQYF	TGTGCCAGCAGTTTGGGTTCGATCTACGAGCAGTACTTC
TRBD2	TRBJ2-3	TRBV10-3	.	CAKGLAGGTDTQYF	TGTGCCAAGGGACTAGCGGGAGGCACAGATACGCAGTATTTT
TRBD2	TRBJ2-1	TRBV11-2	.	CASSLAERGGVDEQFF	TGTGCCAGCAGCTTAGCCGAGCGGGGGGGCGTCGATGAGCAGTTCTTC